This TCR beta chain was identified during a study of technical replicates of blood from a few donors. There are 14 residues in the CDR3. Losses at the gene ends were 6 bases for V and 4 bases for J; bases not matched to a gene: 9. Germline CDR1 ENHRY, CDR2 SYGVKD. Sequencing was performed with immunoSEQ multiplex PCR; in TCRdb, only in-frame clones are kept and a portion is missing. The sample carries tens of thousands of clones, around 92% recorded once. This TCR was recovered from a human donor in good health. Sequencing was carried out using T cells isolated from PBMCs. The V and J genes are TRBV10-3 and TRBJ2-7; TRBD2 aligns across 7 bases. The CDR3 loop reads CAIRSGTTTYEQYF. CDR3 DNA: TGTGCCATCAGATCCGGGACTACCACGTACGAGCAGTACTTC.